These T cell receptor beta chains were read from a single sample in a study of cytomegalovirus exposure and HLA in healthy donors. Measured with immunoSEQ multiplex PCR; TCRdb has only the in-frame clones, and not every one. The table shows about 95,000 clones, with 70% occurring only once. Sequences were obtained from PBMCs. These TCRs come from a woman between 50 and 59 years old in good health and CMV-seropositive. The CDR3 runs from the conserved cysteine through the conserved F or W. Each record gives: clone size, V gene, CDR3 protein. Size values are once, few and many counts, or a class for expanded clones, and some rows have none.

size: NA; V: TRBV19; CDR3: CASSRSGVGNEQFF
size: NA; V: TRBV29-1; CDR3: CSVGSVGGVGETQYF
size: once; V: TRBV27; CDR3: CASSLSRYNEQFF
size: NA; V: TRBV28; CDR3: CASTVGGGMAEQYF
size: NA; V: TRBV4-1; CDR3: CASSQDLTVAGADGTQYF
size: NA; V: TRBV9; CDR3: CASSVRGENEQFF
size: NA; V: TRBV5-1; CDR3: CASSLNRDSRILALGEQYF
size: NA; V: TRBV7-9; CDR3: CASSLGTAYSYEQYF
size: NA; V: TRBV25-1; CDR3: CASSEPTGQVEKLFF
size: few; V: TRBV7-2; CDR3: CASSLRIFGEETQYF
size: NA; V: TRBV15; CDR3: CATSREGGVSGRSLEQYF
size: few; V: TRBV30; CDR3: CACGDNTGELFF
size: few; V: TRBV29-1; CDR3: CSVDTGEDTEAFF
size: NA; V: TRBV2; CDR3: CASSLPGLDDYEQYF
size: NA; V: TRBV9; CDR3: CASSVGSGNTEAFF
size: once; V: TRBV5-1; CDR3: CASRPEPQTYEQYF
size: once; V: TRBV9; CDR3: CASSQEGGSYNEQFF
size: NA; V: TRBV11-2; CDR3: CASSPLGSGRNEQFF
size: NA; V: TRBV7-9; CDR3: CASSQQGGRTGELFF
size: once; V: TRBV5-1; CDR3: CASSLTGEENTIYF
size: NA; V: TRBV29-1; CDR3: CSASSGAYEQYF
size: NA; V: TRBV9; CDR3: CASSDTGAGGTDTQYF
size: NA; V: TRBV11-2; CDR3: CASSLTGDGYTF
size: NA; V: TRBV4-3; CDR3: CASSQSEGRWNEQFF
size: NA; V: TRBV5-1; CDR3: CASSLEGDRGTDTQYF
size: few; V: TRBV6-5; CDR3: CATGTGRPEAFF
size: NA; V: TRBV20-1; CDR3: CSPGYQETQYF
size: NA; V: TRBV4-2; CDR3: CASSQGLAGGSRTDTQYF
size: NA; V: TRBV4-3; CDR3: CASSQDPGGSSYNEQFF
size: NA; V: TRBV11-2; CDR3: CASSLMRYNNEQFF
size: NA; V: TRBV28; CDR3: CASIGPRSDGNTIYF
size: NA; V: TRBV5-4; CDR3: CASSSQENTEAFF
size: NA; V: TRBV30; CDR3: CAWDPGLAGDSRGETQYF
size: NA; V: TRBV23-1; CDR3: CASSQGDRKTQYF
size: NA; V: TRBV28; CDR3: CASRTTTWTGEAFF
size: NA; V: TRBV27; CDR3: CASPDPIMNTEAFF
size: NA; V: TRBV19; CDR3: CASSIGGAGELFF
size: few; V: TRBV4-2; CDR3: CASSQDRGQPQHF
size: NA; V: TRBV28; CDR3: CASSLPGTVNTEAFF
size: NA; V: TRBV15; CDR3: CATSRLMSGQGADTQYF
size: once; V: TRBV7-6; CDR3: CASSLALTGGTEQFF
size: NA; V: TRBV30; CDR3: CAWSVGLYYSYEQYF
size: few; V: TRBV18; CDR3: CASSPQRESDTQYF